The rows below give T cell receptor beta chains drawn from one sample of a study of control samples from healthy donors and cancer patients. Repertoires were generated with immunoSEQ multiplex PCR, while TCRdb's copy carries only in-frame clones and drops some. The data show approximately 90,000 clones, about 89% seen once. The sample consisted of blood. Receptors were obtained from a young man in good health. The CDR3 runs from the conserved cysteine through the conserved F or W. D genes are given only for firm matches. Expanded clones get a size class; other rows say once, few or many, or leave the size out.

>TRBV7-9|-|-|TRBJ1-1
CASSPQGDMNTEAFF
TGTGCCAGCAGCCCACAGGGCGACATGAACACTGAAGCTTTCTTT
>TRBV5-1|TRBD1|-|TRBJ1-6
CASSQGQANSPLHF
TGCGCCAGCAGCCAAGGACAGGCAAATTCACCCCTCCACTTT
>TRBV25-1|TRBD1|-|TRBJ1-1
CASSNRGPNTEAFF
TGTGCCAGCAGCAACAGGGGGCCTAACACTGAAGCTTTCTTT
>TRBV5-1|-|few|TRBJ2-5
CASSPGGGLKETQYF
TGCGCCAGCAGCCCCGGGGGCGGATTAAAAGAGACCCAGTACTTC
>TRBV5-1|-|-|TRBJ1-1
CASSRTYYREGGTEAFF
TGCGCCAGCAGCCGAACATACTACAGGGAGGGGGGCACTGAAGCTTTCTTT
>TRBV4-1|-|-|TRBJ1-2
CASSQDAGRTNGYTF
TGCGCCAGCAGCCAAGATGCAGGGCGGACGAATGGCTACACCTTC
>TRBV7-9|-|-|TRBJ2-1
CASSLAGGGTNYNEQFF
TGTGCCAGCAGCTTAGCCGGTGGGGGAACAAACTACAATGAGCAGTTCTTC
>TRBV9|TRBD2|-|TRBJ2-1
CASSAGPGLGNEQFF
TGTGCCAGCAGCGCCGGACCGGGACTAGGAAATGAGCAGTTCTTC
>TRBV30|-|-|TRBJ2-7
CAWSVVEGEQYF
TGTGCCTGGAGTGTGGTGGAGGGCGAGCAGTACTTC
>TRBV24-1|-|-|TRBJ2-7
CATSDSKTLKSYEQYF
TGTGCCACCAGTGACTCAAAGACACTGAAGTCCTACGAGCAGTACTTC
>TRBV11-2|-|-|TRBJ2-4
CASSVTQGAKNIQYF
TGTGCCAGCAGCGTCACCCAGGGGGCCAAAAACATTCAGTACTTC
>TRBV19|-|-|TRBJ2-1
CASSIELGSEQFF
TGTGCCAGTAGTATAGAGTTAGGGAGTGAGCAGTTCTTC
>TRBV27|-|once|TRBJ1-5
CASSLSPTVLGNQPQHF
TGTGCCAGCAGTTTATCTCCGACTGTCCTGGGCAATCAGCCCCAGCATTTT
>TRBV30|-|-|TRBJ1-1
CALMVGGRTEAFF
TGTGCCTTAATGGTAGGGGGGAGGACTGAAGCTTTCTTT
>TRBV21-1|-|-|TRBJ1-1
CASSKGGSKATEAFF
TGTGCCAGCAGCAAAGGTGGCTCTAAAGCAACTGAAGCTTTCTTT
>TRBV18|-|-|TRBJ2-7
CASSPPGSPYEQYF
TGTGCCAGCTCACCACCCGGGTCCCCCTACGAGCAGTACTTC
>TRBV5-4|-|few|TRBJ1-2
CASSLIGNGYTF
TGTGCCAGCAGCTTAATAGGGAATGGCTACACCTTC
>TRBV24-1|TRBD1|-|TRBJ2-3
CATSRWDSNTDTQYF
TGTGCCACCTCCCGTTGGGACAGTAACACAGATACGCAGTATTTT
>TRBV12-3/TRBV12-4|-|-|TRBJ2-3
CASSFGGKDTQYF
TGTGCCAGCAGTTTCGGGGGTAAAGATACGCAGTATTTT
>TRBV18|TRBD1|few|TRBJ1-3
CASSLDRTSGNTIYF
TGTGCCAGCTCCCTGGACAGGACCAGTGGAAACACCATATATTTT
>TRBV19|-|-|TRBJ1-6
CASKRVGTDNSPLHF
TGTGCCAGTAAGCGGGTAGGGACGGATAATTCACCCCTCCACTTT
>TRBV7-2|TRBD1|once|TRBJ1-2
CASSPRTGALNYGYTF
TGTGCCAGCAGCCCTAGGACAGGGGCCCTTAACTATGGCTACACCTTC
>TRBV19|TRBD1|-|TRBJ1-3
CASSTTGGSDTIYF
TGTGCCAGTAGTACGACAGGGGGCTCGGACACCATATATTTT
>TRBV30|-|-|TRBJ1-2
CAWSASRQVSYGYTF
TGTGCCTGGAGTGCCTCCCGACAGGTGTCCTATGGCTACACCTTC
>TRBV14|-|-|TRBJ2-3
CASSQKGDGKVYTQYF
TGTGCCAGCAGCCAAAAGGGGGACGGGAAGGTTTATACGCAGTATTTT
>TRBV18|-|-|TRBJ1-2
CASSPGGDYGYTF
TGTGCCAGCTCACCGGGGGGCGACTATGGCTACACCTTC
>TRBV19|-|-|TRBJ2-7
CASSDRQVGEQYF
TGTGCCAGTAGTGACCGACAGGTGGGGGAGCAGTACTTC
>TRBV3-1/TRBV3-2|TRBD2|-|TRBJ2-3
CASSQLSGGLDTQYF
TGTGCCAGCAGCCAGCTGAGCGGGGGACTTGATACGCAGTATTTT
>TRBV6-5|-|-|TRBJ2-7
CASSPRGQGGAEQYF
TGTGCCAGCAGTCCCAGAGGCCAGGGAGGTGCCGAGCAGTACTTC
>TRBV6-5|-|few|TRBJ2-5
CASSRTVKETQYF
TGTGCCAGCAGTCGGACTGTGAAAGAGACCCAGTACTTC
>TRBV14|-|once|TRBJ1-1
CASSPGIRGTEAFF
TGTGCCAGCAGCCCGGGAATTAGAGGCACTGAAGCTTTCTTT
>TRBV5-8|TRBD2|-|TRBJ2-3
CASSSTGLGSDTQYF
TGTGCCAGCAGCTCCACGGGACTAGGATCAGATACGCAGTATTTT
>TRBV6-6|TRBD2|-|TRBJ2-2
CASSPLGLAGANTGELFF
TGTGCCAGCAGTCCGTTGGGACTAGCGGGGGCAAACACCGGGGAGCTGTTTTTT
>TRBV20-1|-|-|TRBJ2-7
CSAGGYNEQYF
TGCAGTGCAGGCGGGTATAACGAGCAGTACTTC